This T cell receptor (beta chain) was profiled in a study of blood T cell repertoires in COVID-19. The germline V gene has CDR1 ENHRY and CDR2 SYGVKD. CDR3 length: 15 residues. Trimming pared 4 bases from V and 4 bases from J, leaving 11 bases between. The data were produced by immunoSEQ multiplex PCR, yet TCRdb's version contains in-frame clones alone and is incomplete. This sample carries 250,000 to 350,000 clones, 88% of them seen once, and the ten largest clones take less than 10%. The J gene is TRBJ1-6, the V gene TRBV10-3; perhaps TRBD1 as D (5 bases). The receptor comes from a man aged 18 to 29 with active or convalescent COVID-19. Sequenced input: peripheral blood. The CDR3 spells CAISVGQGYNSPLHF. In DNA form, the CDR3 reads TGTGCCATCAGTGTGGGGCAGGGTTATAATTCACCCCTCCACTTT.